This T cell receptor (beta chain) was profiled in a study of blood T cell repertoires in COVID-19. About the study: Sample material is recorded as cDNA or gDNA derived from T cells, B-cell-depleted T cells, or PBMCs.

Per the original data handling: Reference gene primers were amplified, and this amplification served to estimate nucleated cell counts. Sequencing was performed with immunoSEQ multiplex PCR; in TCRdb, only in-frame clones are kept and a portion is missing. V and J calls and clone size are copied from that table; D and trimming were computed from the DNA. The sample consists of 150,000 to 200,000 clones, roughly 77% of them appearing once. The CDR3 has 14 residues. Germline V gene lookup returns CDR1 MNHNY and CDR2 SVGAGI (reference sequence). V lost 6 bases, J lost 3 bases, and 14 bases lay in between. Participant ages covered about 18 to 100 years across around 25 US areas. Allocation to cohorts depended on clinical history reported by the participants.

Sequencing was carried out using PBMCs or T cells enriched from blood (not recorded which). The receptor was isolated from a woman aged 45-65 years with acute COVID-19. This sequence joins TRBV6-6 and TRBJ2-5, with TRBD2 as a possible D gene (7 bases). Here the CDR3 DNA reads TGTGCCAGCAGCTCGGGGGGCCGAAAAGAGACCCAGTACTTC. It specifies CASSSGGRKETQYF.